The 28 T cell receptor beta chains presented below share a single source sample, sequenced in a study of T cells in Graves' hyperthyroidism and ophthalmopathy. The CDR3 regions of TCR beta were amplified from RNA transcripts. First-round RT-PCR targeting the TCR CDR3 was performed with the HTBI primer set. From the multiplex PCR reads, TCRdb called clonotypes with MiXCR, one entry per CDR3 protein. Among more than 450,000 distinct CDR3 sequences listed, 11% to 15% were seen once. Sequences were obtained from blood. These receptors were obtained from a woman in her thirties or forties with Graves' hyperthyroidism.

The genes are TRBV7-3 and TRBJ2-7; 7 bases line up with TRBD1. This CDR3 is 13 amino acids long. Germline CDR1 and CDR2: SGHTA and FQGTGA. V lost 4 bases to trimming and J lost 6 bases; unmatched junction nucleotides: 6. The CDR3 loop reads CASSSSQGTEQYF. The CDR3 DNA is TGTGCCAGCAGCTCCTCACAGGGGACCGAGCAGTACTTC.

The chain is built from TRBV5-6 and TRBJ1-6, with 8 bases lining up with TRBD1. V trimming: 4 bases; J trimming: 10 bases; junction bases outside the gene matches: 7. Germline V gene data show CDR1 as SGHDT and CDR2 as YYEEEE. The CDR3 consists of 14 residues. The CDR3 sequence is CASSADRGNSPLHF. DNA of the CDR3: TGTGCCAGCAGCGCAGACAGGGGCAACTCACCCCTCCACTTT.

The V gene is TRBV20-1, the J gene TRBJ1-5; weak D call: TRBD1 (5 bases). Germline CDR1 reads DFQATT; CDR2 reads SNEGSKA (reference sequence). CDR3 length equals 12 residues. The V end lost 6 bases, the J end lost 5 bases, and 11 bases lay between the germline ends. The chain's CDR3 is CSAGQSDQPQHF. CDR3 nucleotide sequence: TGCAGTGCCGGACAAAGCGATCAGCCCCAGCATTTT.

Ten or more counts support this clonotype. The rearrangement uses TRBV28 and TRBJ1-5; TRBD1 is a possible D gene (6 bases). The V and J ends lost 6 bases and 7 bases respectively, with 13 bases between them. Germline V gene lookup returns CDR1 MDHEN and CDR2 SYDVKM. The CDR3 covers 13 residues. CDR3 in amino acids: CASSTGQGQPQHF. DNA for the CDR3: TGTGCCAGCAGCACAGGGCAAGGACAGCCCCAGCATTTT. The variable domain in full, completed from reference TRBV28 and TRBJ1-5, reads DVKVTQSSRYLVKRTGEKVFLECVQDMDHENMFWYRQDPGLGLRLIYFSYDVKMKEKGDIPEGYSVSREKKERFSLILESASTNQTSMYLCASSTGQGQPQHFGDGTRLSIL.

In its sample, this clonotype was seen once. The chain combines TRBV12-3 or TRBV12-4 with TRBJ2-5; 8 bases align to TRBD1. V shed 1 base and J 1 base; nucleotides not matched to a gene: 5. The CDR3 spans 16 residues. The CDR3: CASSLDTGGGQETQYF. CDR3 sequence (DNA): TGTGCCAGCAGTTTAGATACAGGGGGTGGCCAAGAGACCCAGTACTTC.

The chain has TRBV19 and TRBJ2-5, with 9 positions matching TRBD2. Germline CDR1 reads LNHDA; CDR2 reads SQIVND (reference sequence). The V gene end was trimmed by 3 bases and the J gene end by 4 bases; junction bases not matched to a gene: 3. This CDR3 is built from 14 residues. CDR3 sequence: CASSIGLARETQYF. CDR3 nucleotides: TGTGCCAGTAGTATTGGACTAGCGCGAGAGACCCAGTACTTC.

The rearrangement links TRBV6-1 to TRBJ1-1; perhaps TRBD1 as D (5 bases). This CDR3 has 18 residues. Germline CDR1 reads MNHNS; CDR2 reads SASEGT. V gave up 6 bases and J gave up 3 bases, with 26 bases separating them. The CDR3 nucleotides read TGTGCCAGCAGGACCAGAGGGGCGAGAGAGGCTTCGTACACTGAAGCTTTCTTT. It codes for CASRTRGAREASYTEAFF.

This clonotype has a count of ten or more. V is TRBV5-1 and J is TRBJ1-1; no clear D. V gave up 0 bases and J gave up 1 base, with 10 bases separating them. Germline loops: CDR1 SGHRS, CDR2 YFSETQ. The CDR3 loop spans 15 amino acids. The CDR3, as DNA: TGCGCCAGCAGCTTGGAGCAGGTTGGGAACACTGAAGCTTTCTTT. The encoded protein is CASSLEQVGNTEAFF.

The rearrangement uses TRBV20-1 and TRBJ2-1; 12 bases fit TRBD2. There are 17 residues in the CDR3. Germline trimming cut 0 bases from V and 3 bases from J; bases unmatched to any gene: 6. Germline V gene sequence: CDR1 DFQATT, CDR2 SNEGSKA (reference sequence). CDR3 DNA: TGCAGTGCTAGAGATCCTAGCGGGAGGGCCGTCTACAATGAGCAGTTCTTC. Translated: CSARDPSGRAVYNEQFF.

This clonotype came up a few times. CDR3 coding DNA: TGTGCCAGCAGTGAAGATCGGACAGTTCTCGGTAATTCACCCCTCCACTTT. It translates to CASSEDRTVLGNSPLHF. V and J are TRBV6-1 and TRBJ1-6; possibly TRBD1 for D (6 bases). Germline V gene data show CDR1 as MNHNS and CDR2 as SASEGT. Deletions cut 1 base from V and 6 bases from J, with 16 bases between. The CDR3 is 17 residues long.

This clonotype came up many times. The CDR3: CASRWASGNTIYF. CDR3 DNA sequence: TGTGCCAGCAGGTGGGCGTCTGGAAACACCATATATTTT. The V gene is TRBV12-3 or TRBV12-4, the J gene TRBJ1-3; D unclear. This CDR3 contains 13 residues. Trimming removed 6 bases at V and 1 base at J, with 7 bases between.

The sample holds many counts of this clonotype. The chain recombines TRBV20-1 with TRBJ1-2; D not certain. Trimming removed 3 bases from V and 4 bases from J, with 15 bases in between. This CDR3 contains 14 residues. Germline V gene sequence: CDR1 DFQATT, CDR2 SNEGSKA (reference sequence). CDR3 amino acids: CSASLSGPVYGYTF. For the CDR3, the DNA is TGCAGTGCTAGTCTATCGGGCCCCGTCTATGGCTACACCTTC.

This chain joins TRBV5-1 and TRBJ2-1; the D call may be TRBD1 or TRBD2 (5 bases each). Germline values: CDR1 SGHRS, CDR2 YFSETQ. The V end was cut by 4 bases, the J end by 4 bases, with 15 bases between. The length of the CDR3 is 15 residues. Written as DNA, the CDR3 is TGCGCCAGCAGCCCCGACACGGGACGGTACAATGAGCAGTTCTTC. Protein sequence: CASSPDTGRYNEQFF.

This clonotype was detected a few times. This sequence joins TRBV24-1 and TRBJ2-3; 8 nucleotides line up with TRBD2. The CDR3 runs to 16 residues. CDR1 and CDR2 (germline): KGHDR, SFDVKD. V lost 3 bases, J lost 2 bases, and 6 bases stayed unmatched. The CDR3 here is CATSDPGLDLTDTQYF. The CDR3 coding sequence is TGTGCCACCAGTGATCCGGGACTAGACCTCACAGATACGCAGTATTTT.

This clonotype was seen many times. One end of the junction varies from germline; a read error may be responsible. This chain joins TRBV7-7 and TRBJ2-1, with 9 positions matching TRBD2. Germline CDR1 reads SSHAT; CDR2 reads FNYEAQ (reference sequence). CDR3 length: 15 residues. This chain's CDR3 is CASSVGTSPQDEQFF. CDR3 nucleotides: TGTGCTAGCAGCGTCGGGACTAGCCCACAGGATGAGCAGTTCTTC. The entire variable domain, with the rest obtained from reference TRBV7-7 and TRBJ2-1, is as follows: GAGVSQSPRYKVTKRGQDVTLRCDPISSHATLYWYQQALGQGPEFLTYFNYEAQPDKSGLPSDRFSAERPEGSISTLTIQRTEQRDSAMYRCASSVGTSPQDEQFFGPGTRLTVL.

The chain has TRBV7-9 and TRBJ2-3; 8 positions match TRBD2. CDR3 length: 15 residues. Trimming cost V 5 bases and J 5 bases; bases outside gene matches: 9. CDR1 and CDR2 from the germline V gene are SEHNR and FQNEAQ (reference sequence). The CDR3 DNA reads as TGTGCCAGCAGCGGCGGGACTAGTCCTAAAGATACGCAGTATTTT. Encoded protein: CASSGGTSPKDTQYF.

The chain is built from TRBV12-3 or TRBV12-4 and TRBJ2-1, with 13 bases matching TRBD2. V was pared by 6 bases and J by 8 bases, with 10 bases of the junction left unmatched. The CDR3 loop spans 16 amino acids. Here the CDR3 DNA reads TGTGCCAGCAGCCCAAGCGGGACTAGCGGGAACGATGAGCAGTTCTTC. It specifies CASSPSGTSGNDEQFF.

This chain links TRBV4-1 with TRBJ2-7, with TRBD2 matching over 12 bases. V shed 2 bases, J shed 2 bases, and the junction held 7 bases outside the gene matches. Germline V gene lookup returns CDR1 MGHRA and CDR2 YSYEKL. The CDR3 loop spans 17 amino acids. CDR3 region: CASSQRLAGGPTYEQYF. The CDR3 nucleotides are TGCGCCAGCAGCCAACGTCTAGCGGGAGGGCCCACCTACGAGCAGTACTTC.

This clonotype was seen ten or more times. The V gene is TRBV30, the J gene TRBJ1-1, with D perhaps matching TRBD1 (5 bases). Between the trimmed V and J ends, which lost 8 bases and 5 bases, there was a span of 18 bases. Germline lookup yields CDR1 GTSNPN and CDR2 SVGIG (reference sequence). CDR3 length: 13 residues. The CDR3 DNA is TGTGCCGGGGGGGGGGAGGTGCGGACTGAAGCTTTCTTT. Translating gives CAGGGEVRTEAFF.

This clonotype was recorded at least ten times. V and J are TRBV3-1 and TRBJ1-1; D ambiguous. This CDR3 has 14 amino acids. The ends were cut back, 4 bases at V and 5 bases at J, with 14 bases in the middle. Germline V CDR1 and CDR2: LGHDT, YNNKEL (reference sequence). CDR3 amino acids: CASSRSGGGTEAFF. The DNA of the CDR3 is TGTGCCAGCAGCCGTTCAGGTGGAGGGACTGAAGCTTTCTTT.

The rearrangement links TRBV3-1 to TRBJ2-2, with TRBD1 as a possible D gene (5 bases). The CDR3 length is 17 residues. Germline V CDR1 and CDR2: LGHDT, YNNKEL (reference sequence). Trimming removed 1 base from V and 0 bases from J, with 12 bases in between. This CDR3 is CASSQVSQGANTGELFF. CDR3 sequence (DNA): TGTGCCAGCAGCCAAGTCAGTCAGGGTGCGAACACCGGGGAGCTGTTTTTT.

This clonotype has ten or more counts. V usage is TRBV18 and J usage is TRBJ2-3; D unclear. The CDR3 spans 15 residues. Looked up from germline, CDR1 is KGHSH and CDR2 is LQKENI. V lost 0 bases to trimming and J lost 4 bases, with 11 bases between them. CDR3 in amino acids: CASSPPNQPADTQYF. The CDR3 coding sequence is TGTGCCAGCTCACCACCGAATCAGCCAGCAGATACGCAGTATTTT.

This clonotype occurred a few times. The V gene is TRBV10-3, the J gene TRBJ1-1; D gene unclear. CDR3 length: 13 residues. Germline values: CDR1 ENHRY, CDR2 SYGVKD. The V end lost 7 bases, the J end lost 4 bases, and 13 bases lay between the germline ends. The CDR3 spells CAIIGNWSTEAFF. CDR3 bases: TGTGCCATCATAGGGAATTGGAGCACTGAAGCTTTCTTT.

This clonotype has only a few counts. This clone may be a read error of a much larger clone one base away. The chain has TRBV28 and TRBJ1-2; D is possibly TRBD1 (6 bases). This CDR3 has 12 amino acids. From germline, CDR1 is MDHEN and CDR2 SYDVKM. CDR3 bases: TGTGCCAGCAGTAGGACAGACTATAGCTACACCTTC. Translated, it gives CASSRTDYSYTF.

The chain links TRBV28 to TRBJ2-2, with 7 bases fitting TRBD2. V trimming: 4 bases; J trimming: 6 bases; junction bases outside the gene matches: 8. The CDR3 is 15 amino acids. CDR1 and CDR2 from the germline V gene are MDHEN and SYDVKM. This CDR3 is CASSSPGGRAGELFF. CDR3 sequence (DNA): TGTGCCAGCAGTTCGCCGGGAGGAAGGGCCGGGGAGCTGTTTTTT.

This clonotype was seen a handful of times. V and J are TRBV28 and TRBJ2-2; D remains unclear. Germline V gives CDR1 MDHEN, CDR2 SYDVKM. This CDR3 is built from 14 residues. V dropped 10 bases and J dropped 2 bases, with 14 bases sitting between them. The CDR3 DNA is TGTGCCACCTTTGAGACGCCTAACACCGGGGAGCTGTTTTTT. Translated: CATFETPNTGELFF.

This clonotype was observed at least ten times. V usage is TRBV18 and J usage is TRBJ2-7; maybe TRBD2 (6 bases). V was pared by 6 bases and J by 2 bases, with 14 bases between. The CDR3 sequence is 14 residues long. The germline V gene encodes CDR1 KGHSH and CDR2 LQKENI. CDR3 DNA sequence: TGTGCCAGCTCCCTGGTGGAGGGAGCCTACGAGCAGTACTTC. This encodes CASSLVEGAYEQYF.

The V call is TRBV5-1, the J call TRBJ1-4; unclear D gene. This CDR3 contains 15 residues. Germline assignment: CDR1 SGHRS and CDR2 YFSETQ. The germline V and J ends were trimmed by 2 bases and 3 bases, with 11 bases remaining between them. The CDR3 coding sequence is TGCGCCAGCAGCTTAAAGGAACAGCCTAATGAAAAACTGTTTTTT. It is translated as CASSLKEQPNEKLFF.